This paragraph reports one T cell receptor (beta chain). Germline V gene lookup returns CDR1 SGHDN and CDR2 FVKESK. J lost 5 bases, V lost 1 base, and 6 bases had no gene match. This CDR3 region has 15 residues. This record belongs to a study of cytomegalovirus exposure and HLA in healthy donors. Amplification used 60 Vbeta primers and 13 Jbeta primers. The data were produced by immunoSEQ multiplex PCR, yet TCRdb's version contains in-frame clones alone and is incomplete. Counted here are around 130,000 clones, around 73% occurring once; the ten biggest clones make up more than 0.95%. This rearrangement joins TRBV14 to TRBJ2-3; 7 positions match TRBD2. The sequenced material came from PBMCs. The sequence came from a middle-aged man in good health and CMV-seronegative. DNA for the CDR3: TGTGCCAGCAGCCAAGTGGCGGGAGCGGGAGATACGCAGTATTTT. Translated: CASSQVAGAGDTQYF.